These 32 T cell receptor beta chains originate from one sample sequenced in a study of spatial heterogeneity in lung cancer. TCRdb re-analysed the 5' RACE reads in MiXCR, keeping a single row per CDR3 protein. The sample yields approximately 10,000 distinct CDR3 sequences, less than 5.5% seen once. Study observations and caveats: Tracking of tumor mutation counts was seen in expanded intratumoral alpha and beta TCR counts.

No antigens are known for them. Time point denoted: sample taken at primary tumor resection. The sequencing here drew on lung tumor tissue, taken at surgery. The receptors were sampled from a male donor with early-stage non-small cell lung cancer.

Relative to its sample, this clonotype is medium-sized. Within a library made for alpha chains, this beta chain is off target, and its count is uninformative. The V gene is TRBV27, the J gene TRBJ2-2, with D hard to call. The CDR3 is 14 amino acids. The germline V gene encodes CDR1 MNHEY and CDR2 SMNVEV (reference sequence). Trimming took off 3 bases at V and 2 bases at J, with 7 bases between the two ends. The CDR3 DNA follows: TGTGCCAGCAGTTTGACGTTAAACACCGGGGAGCTGTTTTTT. Residues: CASSLTLNTGELFF.

This clonotype has a count of ten or more. The size of this beta chain means little, since it is a stray read in a library made for alpha chains. The CDR3 DNA sequence: TGTGCCAGCAGTTCTTTAGGGAAGGGTGAAAAACTGTTTTTT. It encodes CASSSLGKGEKLFF. This chain links TRBV6-5 with TRBJ1-4; D remains unclear. Germline V gene lookup returns CDR1 MNHEY and CDR2 SVGAGI. CDR3 length equals 14 residues. V lost 4 bases and J lost 7, with 13 bases in between.

In its sample, this clonotype was seen many times. For a library built for alpha chains, this beta chain is a stray read; little rests on its size. DNA of the CDR3: TGCAGTGCTAGGCCGGGGGGGAGCTCCTACAATGAGCAGTTCTTC. This translates into CSARPGGSSYNEQFF. The V call is TRBV20-1, the J call TRBJ2-1; 8 bases align to TRBD2. The CDR3 loop spans 15 amino acids. CDR1 is DFQATT and CDR2 is SNEGSKA in the germline V gene (reference sequence). V dropped 3 bases and J dropped 0; count of bases not matched to a gene: 4.

Of note for this clonotype: This beta chain appears as a stray read in a library generated for alpha chains; its size is not informative. The chain employs TRBV27 and TRBJ2-5; 9 nucleotides align to TRBD1. V lost 5 bases and J lost 4; bases outside the gene matches: 11. This CDR3 contains 16 residues. Germline V lookup: CDR1 MNHEY, CDR2 SMNVEV (reference sequence). The CDR3 nucleotides are TGTGCCAGCAGTCCTCCCCGGGGACAGGGTCGAGAGACCCAGTACTTC. It codes for CASSPPRGQGRETQYF.

In this sample, this clonotype turned up many times. For a library built for alpha chains, this beta chain is a stray read; little rests on its size. V usage is TRBV5-1 and J usage is TRBJ2-7; D might be TRBD2 (6 bases). Germline CDR1 and CDR2: SGHRS and YFSETQ. The CDR3 consists of 14 residues. The V gene lost 7 bases and the J gene lost 1 base, with 15 bases spanning the gap. CDR3 region: CASVRDSTSYEQYF. The CDR3 nucleotides read TGCGCCAGCGTCCGGGACTCGACTTCCTACGAGCAGTACTTC.

This clonotype was picked up many times. A library made for alpha chains picked up this beta chain off target, so its size means little. J is TRBJ2-7 and V is TRBV28; D is undetermined. V was pared by 4 bases and J by 3 bases, with 13 bases between. This CDR3 has 14 amino acids. Germline V gives CDR1 MDHEN, CDR2 SYDVKM. CDR3 coding DNA: TGTGCCAGCAGTTCACACCCCCCCTTCTACGAGCAGTACTTC. Translating it yields CASSSHPPFYEQYF.

This clonotype has a handful of counts. Little can be read into the size of this beta chain, an off-target read in a library designed for alpha chains. The chain recombines TRBV6-1 with TRBJ2-7, with 10 bases identical to TRBD1. Germline loops: CDR1 MNHNS, CDR2 SASEGT. The CDR3 has 15 amino acids. J was trimmed by 1 base and V by 5 bases; bases with no gene match: 5. The chain's CDR3 is CASSPRTGGSYEQYF. Here the CDR3 DNA reads TGTGCCAGCAGTCCAAGGACAGGGGGTTCCTACGAGCAGTACTTC.

This clonotype was observed at least ten times. This beta chain appears as a stray read in a library generated for alpha chains; its size is not informative. This chain links TRBV5-6 with TRBJ1-2, with D possibly TRBD1 on 5 matching bases. The CDR3 has 16 residues. V lost 0 bases and J 2 bases, leaving 14 bases between the germline ends. Germline V gene sequence: CDR1 SGHDT, CDR2 YYEEEE. This chain's CDR3 is CASSLVPGAANYGYTF. The CDR3 region has the DNA TGTGCCAGCAGCTTGGTCCCTGGGGCAGCGAACTATGGCTACACCTTC.

In its sample, this clonotype was seen many times. Within a library made for alpha chains, this beta chain is off target, and its count is uninformative. This chain links TRBV12-3 or TRBV12-4 with TRBJ2-2; 7 nucleotides agree with TRBD1. Trimming at V came to 7 bases and at J to 5 bases, leaving 7 bases not matched to a gene. The CDR3 has 14 residues. CDR3: CASTETGRTGELFF. The CDR3 DNA reads TGTGCCAGCACCGAGACAGGGCGGACCGGGGAGCTGTTTTTT.

For this clonotype: The library was built for alpha chains, so this beta chain is an off-target read and its size means little. The rearrangement links TRBV21-1 to TRBJ2-5; TRBD2, the D gene given by the table, was not confirmed from the DNA. TRBV21-1 is flagged as a pseudogene. This CDR3 spans 15 amino acids. The CDR3 sequence is CAGPELAGGKETQYF. CDR3 DNA: TGTGCCGGCCCGGAACTAGCGGGAGGGAAAGAGACCCAGTACTTC.

By proportion, this clonotype is large. In a library made to pick up alpha chains, this beta chain is a stray read with a size that means little. V is TRBV20-1 and J is TRBJ2-7; 11 nucleotides line up with TRBD2. V shed 2 bases, J shed 2 bases, and the junction held 8 bases outside the gene matches. The CDR3 contains 16 residues. Per germline, CDR1 DFQATT and CDR2 SNEGSKA (reference sequence). Here the CDR3 DNA reads TGCAGTGCTAGACCTAGGACTAGCGGGTTAGCCTACGAGCAGTACTTC. Protein product: CSARPRTSGLAYEQYF.

For this clonotype: This beta chain is an unintended read in a library built for alpha chains; its size means little. The chain has TRBV29-1 and TRBJ2-2, with a possible D match to TRBD1 (5 bases). This CDR3 has 16 residues. The V end was cut by 4 bases, the J end by 4 bases, with 19 bases between. Per germline, CDR1 SQVTM and CDR2 ANQGSEA. In DNA, the CDR3 is TGCAGCGTTGTATCGCTGGGGCCCGCGAGCACCGGGGAGCTGTTTTTT. It encodes CSVVSLGPASTGELFF.

This clonotype is medium-sized. As an off-target read in a library built for alpha chains, this beta chain has a frequency of little significance. The chain carries TRBV7-9 and TRBJ2-1; D call uncertain. CDR1 is SEHNR, CDR2 FQNEAQ, per germline (reference sequence). With 5 bases removed from V and 5 bases from J, the gap between germline ends came to 16 bases. CDR3 length equals 15 residues. In DNA form, the CDR3 reads TGTGCCAGCAGCGACTCCCTGGCCGTTCACAATGAGCAGTTCTTC. It codes for CASSDSLAVHNEQFF.

This clonotype was recorded many times. Since the library was made to target alpha chains, this beta chain is a stray read and its abundance is not meaningful. The rearrangement links TRBV10-1 to TRBJ2-7; 7 bases align to TRBD1. Germline V gene lookup returns CDR1 WNHNN and CDR2 SYGVQD (reference sequence). Losses at the gene ends were 5 bases for V and 6 bases for J; bases not matched to a gene: 4. The CDR3 consists of 12 residues. CDR3 loop: CASSTTGTEQYF. CDR3 DNA sequence: TGCGCCAGCAGTACGACAGGGACCGAGCAGTACTTC.

About this clonotype itself: The library was designed around alpha chains, so this beta chain is a stray read whose abundance carries little weight. The V gene is TRBV20-1, the J gene TRBJ2-1, with no clear D. Germline lookup yields CDR1 DFQATT and CDR2 SNEGSKA (reference sequence). CDR3 length equals 13 residues. Between the trimmed V and J ends, which lost 1 base and 8 bases, there was a span of 12 bases. CDR3 region: CSARAPSEDEQFF. The CDR3 nucleotides are TGCAGTGCTAGAGCCCCTTCAGAAGATGAGCAGTTCTTC.

Remarks on this clonotype: Within a library made for alpha chains, this beta chain is off target, and its count is uninformative. The CDR3 loop is CSVEPSGRGEQYF. Here the CDR3 DNA reads TGCAGCGTTGAACCCAGTGGACGTGGCGAGCAGTACTTC. The rearrangement joins TRBV29-1 to TRBJ2-7, with unresolved D. V lost 2 bases and J lost 6, with 14 bases in between. Per germline, CDR1 SQVTM and CDR2 ANQGSEA. This CDR3 is 13 amino acids long.

This clonotype is classed as medium-sized. This beta chain lies outside the target of a library built for alpha chains; its clone size means little. The chain employs TRBV24-1 and TRBJ2-1; TRBD2 aligns across 13 bases. Germline CDR1 reads KGHDR; CDR2 reads SFDVKD. The CDR3 consists of 17 residues. The V segment lost 4 bases and the J segment 7 bases; nucleotides outside the gene matches: 9. The CDR3, as DNA: TGTGCCACCAGTGACCCTCGGACTAGCGGGAGTCCGAATGAGCAGTTCTTC. It encodes CATSDPRTSGSPNEQFF.

With respect to this clonotype: This beta chain is a stray sequence in a library constructed for alpha chains; its clone size is not meaningful. This CDR3 reads CASSTSSSYNSPLHF. The CDR3 bases are TGTGCCAGCAGTACCTCGAGCTCCTATAATTCACCCCTCCACTTT. The J gene is TRBJ1-6, the V gene TRBV2; the D is unclear. Trimming shortened V by 5 bases and J by 0 bases, and 8 bases separated the two germline ends. CDR1 and CDR2 (germline): SNHLY, FYNNEI. The CDR3 runs to 15 residues.

This clonotype was seen ten or more times. This beta chain turned up in a library designed for alpha chains; as an off-target read, its abundance says little. The CDR3 spells CSANPGQGGSEQYF. In DNA, the CDR3 is TGCAGTGCTAACCCGGGACAGGGGGGGTCCGAGCAGTACTTC. This chain uses TRBV20-1 with TRBJ2-7, with TRBD1 identical over 11 bases. V lost 4 bases to trimming and J lost 6 bases; unmatched junction nucleotides: 8. CDR1 is DFQATT, CDR2 SNEGSKA, per germline (reference sequence). This CDR3 has 14 amino acids.

Ten or more counts support this clonotype. The library was prepared for alpha chains; this beta chain is a stray read, so its frequency means little. V and J are TRBV7-9 and TRBJ2-3, with 8 bases lining up with TRBD2. V trimming: 6 bases; J trimming: 4 bases; junction bases outside the gene matches: 6. Germline values: CDR1 SEHNR, CDR2 FQNEAQ (reference sequence). CDR3 length: 14 residues. This CDR3 is CASSLLADADTQYF. CDR3 sequence (DNA): TGTGCCAGCAGTTTACTAGCGGACGCAGATACGCAGTATTTT.

This clonotype was seen at least ten times. This beta chain is a stray read from a library made for alpha chains; its abundance is not meaningful. The rearrangement links TRBV10-3 to TRBJ1-5; no clear D. This CDR3 spans 13 amino acids. In germline, CDR1 is ENHRY, CDR2 SYGVKD. V was pared by 0 bases and J by 9 bases, with 9 bases between. The CDR3 sequence is CAISESKGGPQHF. In nucleotides, the CDR3 is TGTGCCATCAGTGAGTCGAAGGGAGGGCCCCAGCATTTT.

This clonotype occurred many times. This beta chain appears as a stray read in a library generated for alpha chains; its size is not informative. V usage is TRBV18 and J usage is TRBJ2-3; 12 positions agree with TRBD1. V lost 6 bases, J lost 4 bases, and 8 bases stayed unmatched. The CDR3 contains 16 residues. Germline V CDR1 and CDR2: KGHSH, LQKENI. Written as DNA, the CDR3 is TGTGCCAGCTCCCCTAGGGGGACAGGGGGCCCAGATACGCAGTATTTT. It is translated as CASSPRGTGGPDTQYF.

This clonotype was observed at least ten times. The library was built for alpha chains, so this beta chain is an off-target read and its size means little. The chain combines TRBV7-9 with TRBJ2-5; 7 bases are a match to TRBD1. There are 14 residues in the CDR3. V lost 5 bases to trimming and J lost 4 bases; unmatched junction nucleotides: 7. CDR1 SEHNR and CDR2 FQNEAQ come from the germline V gene (reference sequence). The CDR3 loop is CASSHTGVGETQYF. Written as DNA, the CDR3 is TGTGCCAGCAGCCATACAGGGGTAGGAGAGACCCAGTACTTC.

This clonotype was picked up many times. Because this beta chain is a stray read in a library intended to capture alpha chains, its abundance should not be given much weight. CDR3 loop: CASSQDRGSYEQYF. CDR3 sequence (DNA): TGCGCCAGCAGCCAAGATAGGGGCTCCTACGAGCAGTACTTC. The chain uses TRBV4-3 and TRBJ2-7; tentative D call: TRBD1 (5 bases). Germline V gene data show CDR1 as LGHNA and CDR2 as YSLEER. V shed 0 bases and J shed 0 bases, with 6 bases lying between them. The CDR3 extends over 14 amino acids.

At least ten counts were recorded for this clonotype. Within a library made for alpha chains, this beta chain is off target, and its count is uninformative. V gene TRBV5-1 combines with J gene TRBJ1-5, with TRBD1 as a possible D gene (6 bases). The V gene's germline CDR1 is SGHRS and CDR2 YFSETQ. V lost 0 bases and J lost 3, with 10 bases in between. The length of the CDR3 is 15 residues. The CDR3, as DNA: TGCGCCAGCAGCTTGGAAGGACAGATCAATCAGCCCCAGCATTTT. This encodes CASSLEGQINQPQHF.

As regards this clonotype: The library was built for alpha chains, so this beta chain is an off-target read and its size means little. The chain employs TRBV20-1 and TRBJ1-5; maybe TRBD1 (6 bases). Trimming cost V 3 bases and J 6 bases, with 12 bases left between them. The length of the CDR3 is 13 residues. Germline lookup yields CDR1 DFQATT and CDR2 SNEGSKA (reference sequence). The CDR3 sequence is CSASPGASQPQHF. In nucleotides, the CDR3 is TGCAGTGCTAGCCCAGGGGCTTCTCAGCCCCAGCATTTT.

This clonotype was counted at least ten times. Since it is a stray read in a library aimed at alpha chains, this beta chain has a size that is not meaningful. The chain has TRBV5-1 and TRBJ1-4, with 11 bases matching TRBD1. CDR3 length equals 17 residues. Germline CDR1 is SGHRS and CDR2 is YFSETQ. Unmatched junction bases numbered 12, after V lost 4 bases and J lost 7 bases. CDR3 nucleotide sequence: TGCGCCAGCAGCCACGGACAGGGGGCAGAAGGACGTGAAAAACTGTTTTTT. It specifies CASSHGQGAEGREKLFF.

There are a few counts of this clonotype. Within a library made for alpha chains, this beta chain is off target, and its count is uninformative. In DNA, the CDR3 is TGCAGTGCTAGTTCTAGGGCTACAGTCTCCTACGAGCAGTACTTC. Its translation is CSASSRATVSYEQYF. This chain uses TRBV20-1 with TRBJ2-7; D not resolved. Trimming removed 3 bases from V and 0 bases from J, with 15 bases in between. The CDR3 has 15 amino acids. Germline V lookup: CDR1 DFQATT, CDR2 SNEGSKA (reference sequence).

In its sample, this clonotype was seen many times. The library was designed around alpha chains, so this beta chain is a stray read whose abundance carries little weight. The rearrangement joins TRBV28 to TRBJ1-5; D remains unclear. This CDR3 is built from 16 residues. V was clipped by 6 bases and J by 0 bases, with 15 bases between them. Germline V gene lookup returns CDR1 MDHEN and CDR2 SYDVKM. CDR3 protein: CASSPPQQYSNQPQHF. The CDR3 DNA reads as TGTGCCAGCAGCCCCCCACAGCAATATAGCAATCAGCCCCAGCATTTT.

Notes on this clonotype: Since the library was made to target alpha chains, this beta chain is a stray read and its abundance is not meaningful. The J gene is TRBJ2-3, the V gene TRBV20-1; the match to TRBD2 covers 10 bases. CDR1 and CDR2 (germline): DFQATT, SNEGSKA (reference sequence). The ends lost 5 bases at V and 4 bases at J; junction bases unmatched: 9. This CDR3 spans 15 amino acids. In DNA form, the CDR3 reads TGCAGTGCTTCTGAGCGGGAGGGCGGGGCAGATACGCAGTATTTT. This codes for CSASEREGGADTQYF.

This clonotype has ten or more counts. The library was built for alpha chains, so this beta chain is an off-target read and its size means little. The chain uses TRBV6-1 and TRBJ2-3, with 8 bases lining up with TRBD1. CDR1 MNHNS and CDR2 SASEGT come from the germline V gene. The CDR3 totals 16 residues. V was pared by 1 base and J by 4 bases, with 7 bases of the junction left unmatched. CDR3 DNA: TGTGCCAGCAGTGAAGTCAGGGGGCGCGGGTCAGATACGCAGTATTTT. This gives the protein CASSEVRGRGSDTQYF.

A few counts support this clonotype. Since it is a stray read in a library aimed at alpha chains, this beta chain has a size that is not meaningful. The J gene is TRBJ2-3, the V gene TRBV7-2; 8 bases line up with TRBD2. Germline-derived CDR1 and CDR2 are SGHTA and FQGNSA. Germline trimming cut 2 bases from V and 3 bases from J; bases unmatched to any gene: 4. This CDR3 is 15 amino acids long. CDR3 residues: CASSLQAGATDTQYF. The CDR3 nucleotides read TGTGCCAGCAGCTTACAAGCGGGAGCAACAGATACGCAGTATTTT.